This T cell receptor (beta chain) was sequenced for a study of blood T cell repertoires in COVID-19. Study information: The samples span acute and convalescent COVID-19 from the United States, Italy and Spain. In each case, the material was cDNA or gDNA derived from T cells, B-cell-depleted T cells, or PBMCs.

As processed by the authors: Estimation of nucleated cell counts relied on the amplification of reference gene primers. Sequencing used immunoSEQ multiplex PCR; TCRdb keeps in-frame clones, though not all of them. That table furnishes V, J and clone size, whereas the DNA furnished D and trimming. The repertoire holds a few hundred thousand clones, with more than 70% as singletons. Seattle patients were enrolled during active infection and followed longitudinally. CDR3 length: 16 amino acids. The V and J ends lost 2 bases and 0 bases respectively, with 13 bases between them. Germline V gene lookup returns CDR1 MNHEY and CDR2 SVGAGI.

The receptor comes from a woman in her 30s with COVID-19, enrolled during active disease. The material sequenced was peripheral blood. J is TRBJ1-1 and V is TRBV6-5; D not resolved. The CDR3 coding sequence is TGTGCCAGCAGTTACCATCGAGGGAGAATGAACACTGAAGCTTTCTTT. It is translated as CASSYHRGRMNTEAFF.